The T cell receptor beta chain under discussion was sequenced for a study of Tregs in tolerant kidney transplant recipients. The study, taken as a whole, reports: For some patients, primers changed over time, blocking nucleotide-level comparison. Biological reproducibility was not directly addressed, but technical replication error appeared minimal.

Germline lookup yields CDR1 SEHNR and CDR2 FQNEAQ (reference sequence). The CDR3 contains 14 residues. Deletions cut 1 base from V and 2 bases from J, with 9 bases between. A word on this clone: No antigen is known for it.

TCRdb's copy holds only in-frame clones and misses some; the assay was immunoSEQ multiplex PCR. The table has fewer than 80,000 clones, roughly 91% seen once; the top ten hold approximately 0.4%. The TCR was taken from a human donor who received a combined kidney and bone marrow transplant. The chain has TRBV7-9 and TRBJ2-7, with D possibly matching TRBD1 (6 bases). Sequenced here: CD4+ T cells from blood, sampled before the transplant. The CDR3 DNA sequence: TGTGCCAGCAGCTTAGAGGACAGTACCTACGAGCAGTACTTC. Amino acids: CASSLEDSTYEQYF. The full variable domain, in which reference TRBV7-9 and TRBJ2-7 provide the parts outside the CDR3, is DTGVSQNPRHKITKRGQNVTFRCDPISEHNRLYWYRQTLGQGPEFLTYFQNEAQLEKSRLLSDRFSAERPKGSFSTLEIQRTEQGDSAMYLCASSLEDSTYEQYFGPGTRLTVT.